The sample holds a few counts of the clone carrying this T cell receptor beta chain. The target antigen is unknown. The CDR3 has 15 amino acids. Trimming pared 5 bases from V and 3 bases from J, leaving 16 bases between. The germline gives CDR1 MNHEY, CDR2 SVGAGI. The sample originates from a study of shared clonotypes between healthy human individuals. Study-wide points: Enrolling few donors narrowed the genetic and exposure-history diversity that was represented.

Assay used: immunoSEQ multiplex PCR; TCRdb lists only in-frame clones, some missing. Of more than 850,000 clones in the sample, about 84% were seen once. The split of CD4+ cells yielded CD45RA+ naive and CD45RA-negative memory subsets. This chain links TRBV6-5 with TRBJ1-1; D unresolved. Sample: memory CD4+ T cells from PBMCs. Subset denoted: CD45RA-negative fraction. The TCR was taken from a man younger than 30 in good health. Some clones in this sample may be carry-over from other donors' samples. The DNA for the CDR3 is TGTGCCAGCAGTACGAGATCGTCCTGGGACACTGAAGCTTTCTTT. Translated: CASSTRSSWDTEAFF.